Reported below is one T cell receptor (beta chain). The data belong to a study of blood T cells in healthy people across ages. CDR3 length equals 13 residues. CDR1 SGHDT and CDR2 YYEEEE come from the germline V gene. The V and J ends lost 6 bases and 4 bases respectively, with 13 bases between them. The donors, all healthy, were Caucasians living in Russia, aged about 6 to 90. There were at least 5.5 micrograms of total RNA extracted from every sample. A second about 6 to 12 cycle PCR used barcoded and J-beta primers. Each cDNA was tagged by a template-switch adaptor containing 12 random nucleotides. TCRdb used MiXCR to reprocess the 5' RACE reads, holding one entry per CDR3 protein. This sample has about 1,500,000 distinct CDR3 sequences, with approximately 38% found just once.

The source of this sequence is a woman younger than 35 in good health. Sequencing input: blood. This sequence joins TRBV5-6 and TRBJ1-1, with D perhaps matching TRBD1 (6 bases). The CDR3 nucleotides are TGTGCCAGCATCCGGGTGGGGGCCACTGAAGCTTTCTTT. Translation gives CASIRVGATEAFF. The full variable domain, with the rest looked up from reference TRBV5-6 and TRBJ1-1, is DAGVTQSPTHLIKTRGQQVTLRCSPKSGHDTVSWYQQALGQGPQFIFQYYEEEERQRGNFPDRFSGHQFPNYSSELNVNALLLGDSALYLCASIRVGATEAFFGQGTRLTVV.